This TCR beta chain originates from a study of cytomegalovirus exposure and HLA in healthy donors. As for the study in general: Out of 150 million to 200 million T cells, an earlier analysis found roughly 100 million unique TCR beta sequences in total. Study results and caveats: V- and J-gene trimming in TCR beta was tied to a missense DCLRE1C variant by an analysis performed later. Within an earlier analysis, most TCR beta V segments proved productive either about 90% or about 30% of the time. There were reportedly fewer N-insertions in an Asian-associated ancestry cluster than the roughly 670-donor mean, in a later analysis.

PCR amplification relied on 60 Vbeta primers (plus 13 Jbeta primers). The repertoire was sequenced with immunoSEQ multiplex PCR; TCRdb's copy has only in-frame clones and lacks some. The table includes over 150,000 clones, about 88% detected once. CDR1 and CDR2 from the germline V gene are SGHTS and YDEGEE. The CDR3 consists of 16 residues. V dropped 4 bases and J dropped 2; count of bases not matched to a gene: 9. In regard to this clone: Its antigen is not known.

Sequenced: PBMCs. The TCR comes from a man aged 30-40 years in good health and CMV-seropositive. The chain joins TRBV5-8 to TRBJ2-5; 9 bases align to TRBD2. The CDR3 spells CASSHRLAGPQETQYF. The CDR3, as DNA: TGTGCCAGCAGCCACCGGCTAGCGGGGCCACAAGAGACCCAGTACTTC.